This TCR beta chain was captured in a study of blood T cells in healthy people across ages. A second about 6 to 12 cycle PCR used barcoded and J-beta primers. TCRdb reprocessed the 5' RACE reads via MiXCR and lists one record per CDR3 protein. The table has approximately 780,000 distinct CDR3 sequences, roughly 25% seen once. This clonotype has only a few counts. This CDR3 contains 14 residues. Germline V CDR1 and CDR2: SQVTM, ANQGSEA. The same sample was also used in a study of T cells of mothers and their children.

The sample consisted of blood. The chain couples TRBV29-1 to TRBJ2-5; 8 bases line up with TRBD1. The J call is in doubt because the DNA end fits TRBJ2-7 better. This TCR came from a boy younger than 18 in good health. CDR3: CSVDFGQGSYEQYF. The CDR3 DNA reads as TGCAGCGTTGACTTTGGACAGGGTTCCTACGAGCAGTACTTC.